These T cell receptor beta chains were read from a single sample in a study of OX40 agonist ivuxolimab in advanced cancers. The protocol was immunoSEQ multiplex PCR, while the TCRdb copy is restricted to in-frame clones and leaves out a portion. Of 55,000 to 95,000 clones listed, 80% to 90% are singletons. Material: CD4+ or CD8+ T cells sorted from blood, obtained in a trial of the OX40 agonist ivuxolimab. The receptors were gathered from an adult with an advanced solid tumor such as melanoma, head and neck, liver or kidney cancer. Both conserved end residues are part of each CDR3. D genes are given only for firm matches. The size entry is marked missing in some rows and otherwise reads once, few, many or a size class.

D,size,J,V,CDR3,DNA
.,.,TRBJ2-7,TRBV6-6,CASSYLSSYEQYF,TGTGCCAGCAGTTACTTGTCTTCCTACGAGCAGTACTTC
TRBD1,.,TRBJ1-2,TRBV6-5,CASSGQGLGYTF,TGTGCCAGCAGTGGACAGGGCCTTGGCTACACCTTC
.,.,TRBJ1-2,TRBV14,CASSQDSGGGYTF,TGTGCCAGCAGCCAAGATTCCGGCGGCGGCTACACCTTC
TRBD1,.,TRBJ1-1,TRBV6-5,CASSETRGDTEAFF,TGTGCCAGCAGTGAAACCAGGGGGGACACTGAAGCTTTCTTT
TRBD2,.,TRBJ2-2,TRBV7-9,CASRFSGRNGGELFF,TGTGCCAGCAGATTTAGCGGGAGGAACGGCGGGGAGCTGTTTTTT
.,once,TRBJ1-1,TRBV11-3,CASSLGGSQNTEAFF,TGTGCCAGCAGCTTAGGAGGCAGTCAGAACACTGAAGCTTTCTTT
TRBD2,once,TRBJ2-1,TRBV28,CASSPSGRIDNEQFF,TGTGCCAGCAGCCCTAGCGGGAGGATCGACAATGAGCAGTTCTTC
.,once,TRBJ2-5,TRBV11-3,CASSLRDLPRETQYF,TGTGCCAGCAGCTTACGGGACCTGCCGAGGGAGACCCAGTACTTC
TRBD1,.,TRBJ1-2,TRBV28,CASKGGDSGYGYTF,TGTGCCAGCAAGGGGGGGGACAGCGGGTATGGCTACACCTTC
.,once,TRBJ1-2,TRBV28,CASSLPQGPYGYTF,TGTGCCAGCAGTTTGCCCCAGGGCCCCTATGGCTACACCTTC
TRBD2,once,TRBJ2-1,TRBV7-3,CASSLALAVYNEQFF,TGTGCCAGCAGCTTAGCACTAGCGGTCTACAATGAGCAGTTCTTC
.,once,TRBJ1-5,TRBV19,CASGDNPAQPQHF,TGTGCCAGTGGGGACAACCCGGCTCAGCCCCAGCATTTT
TRBD1,.,TRBJ1-5,TRBV19,CASSIEGATGNNQPQHF,TGTGCCAGTAGTATTGAGGGGGCGACAGGGAACAATCAGCCCCAGCATTTT
.,once,TRBJ1-3,TRBV7-8,CASSLYQTGNTIYF,TGTGCCAGCAGCTTATACCAGACTGGAAACACCATATATTTT
.,.,TRBJ2-5,TRBV28,CAIRGPASSPQYF,TGTGCCATTCGGGGACCGGCATCCTCCCCCCAGTACTTC
.,.,TRBJ2-6,TRBV7-9,CASSLVQGVAGANVLTF,TGTGCCAGCAGCTTAGTCCAGGGCGTCGCTGGGGCCAACGTCCTGACTTTC
TRBD2,.,TRBJ2-3,TRBV11-3,CASSLLRGAGTDTQYF,TGTGCCAGCAGCTTATTGCGGGGGGCAGGCACAGATACGCAGTATTTT
TRBD1,.,TRBJ2-3,TRBV4-1,CASSSRDRGLGSTDTQYF,TGCGCCAGCAGCTCCCGGGACAGGGGGCTTGGGAGCACAGATACGCAGTATTTT
.,few,TRBJ2-5,TRBV2,CASSDDRGAQETQYF,TGTGCCAGCAGTGACGACAGAGGGGCCCAAGAGACCCAGTACTTC
.,.,TRBJ1-6,TRBV11-2,CASSLDADGRDLNSPLHF,TGTGCCAGCAGCTTAGACGCGGACGGAAGAGATCTAAATTCACCCCTCCACTTT
.,.,TRBJ2-3,TRBV9,CASSVLVGISTDTQYF,TGTGCCAGCAGCGTCCTGGTGGGGATTAGCACAGATACGCAGTATTTT
.,.,TRBJ1-1,TRBV11-3,CASSPPRGTEAFF,TGTGCCAGCAGCCCCCCGAGGGGCACTGAAGCTTTCTTT
.,.,TRBJ2-3,TRBV28,CASSSPSDTQYF,TGTGCCAGCAGTTCGCCGTCAGATACGCAGTATTTT
TRBD1,.,TRBJ1-5,TRBV27,CASSSYLRDRNNQPQHF,TGTGCCAGCAGTTCTTACCTCCGGGACAGGAATAATCAGCCCCAGCATTTT
.,.,TRBJ1-6,TRBV9,CASSVDPAINSPLHF,TGTGCCAGCAGCGTAGATCCAGCTATTAATTCACCCCTCCACTTT
.,.,TRBJ1-3,TRBV7-8,CASSLVQGSGNTIYF,TGTGCCAGCAGCTTAGTACAGGGTTCCGGTAACACCATATATTTT
TRBD1,.,TRBJ1-3,TRBV18,CASSLGDSLFSGNTIYF,TGTGCCAGCTCACTGGGGGACAGTCTATTCTCTGGAAACACCATATATTTT
.,.,TRBJ1-4,TRBV28,CASSLEGKRKLFF,TGTGCCAGCAGTTTAGAGGGAAAAAGAAAACTGTTTTTT
.,.,TRBJ2-5,TRBV5-1,CASSLGTQETQYF,TGCGCCAGCAGTCTCGGGACGCAAGAGACCCAGTACTTC
.,.,TRBJ1-5,TRBV18,CASSPGSNQPQHF,TGTGCCAGCTCACCAGGAAGCAATCAGCCCCAGCATTTT
TRBD2,.,TRBJ2-1,TRBV14,CASSTRGGLNEQFF,TGTGCCAGCAGCACACGCGGGGGGCTCAATGAGCAGTTCTTC
.,.,TRBJ1-2,TRBV5-1,CASSWGLLLYGYTF,TGCGCCAGCAGCTGGGGACTCTTATTATATGGCTACACCTTC
.,.,TRBJ2-2,TRBV28,CASREGPSTGELFF,TGTGCCAGCAGGGAGGGCCCGAGCACCGGGGAGCTGTTTTTT
TRBD2,.,TRBJ2-3,TRBV5-1,CASSRRGLAGGGTDTQYF,TGCGCCAGCAGCAGAAGGGGACTAGCGGGAGGAGGCACAGATACGCAGTATTTT
.,.,TRBJ2-7,TRBV18,CASSPEGRLTYEQYF,TGTGCCAGCTCACCGGAAGGGCGCCTGACCTACGAGCAGTACTTC
.,.,TRBJ2-1,TRBV7-8,CASSLGSSRNEQFF,TGTGCCAGCAGCTTAGGGTCAAGTCGCAATGAGCAGTTCTTC
TRBD1,few,TRBJ1-1,TRBV5-4,CASSSKDRESEAFF,TGTGCCAGCAGCTCCAAAGACAGGGAATCTGAAGCTTTCTTT
.,.,TRBJ1-2,TRBV30,CAWSVSLWGNSNYGYTF,TGTGCCTGGAGTGTAAGCCTCTGGGGGAACTCAAACTATGGCTACACCTTC
TRBD2,.,TRBJ2-3,TRBV6-6,CASSSPWTSGTDTQYF,TGTGCCAGCAGCTCACCCTGGACTAGCGGCACAGATACGCAGTATTTT
.,.,TRBJ1-2,TRBV27,CASSLDGYGYTF,TGTGCCAGCAGTTTGGACGGGTATGGCTACACCTTC
TRBD1,few,TRBJ2-7,TRBV5-1,CASSSSTGGRNEQYF,TGCGCCAGCAGCTCCTCGACAGGGGGTAGAAACGAGCAGTACTTC
.,.,TRBJ1-5,TRBV9,CASSVGETSNQPQHF,TGTGCCAGCAGCGTAGGAGAAACCAGCAATCAGCCCCAGCATTTT